The 20 T cell receptor beta chains presented below share a single source sample, sequenced in a study of memory B cells and T cells in multiple sclerosis (dated by TCRdb to about 2018). After CFSE-labeled PBMCs were cultured without any stimulus, the autoproliferating (CFSEdim) and non-proliferating (CFSEhi) T cell fractions were each sequenced on their own. A total of roughly 5x10^7 CFSE-labeled PBMCs were cultured for seven to eight days without stimulus, and replicate wells were then pooled. The library was generated by the immunoSEQ multiplex PCR assay. The table comes from immuneACCESS by way of TCRdb, which keeps in-frame sequences with V and J called. Part of the clones is missing from these tables; in studies checked, under half for an unresolved V gene and the rest for unknown reasons. This sample has roughly 30,000 clones in its table, and 86% of those were observed once. The ten biggest clones cover 2% to 3% of the sample.

These receptors have no known antigen. The source material was PBMCs from blood kept in culture. The source is a human donor with multiple sclerosis.

The chain employs TRBV11-2 and TRBJ1-4, with 7 bases matching TRBD1. From germline, CDR1 is SGHAT and CDR2 FQNNGV. This CDR3 is 15 amino acids long. V lost 5 bases to trimming and J lost 7 bases; unmatched junction nucleotides: 10. CDR3 sequence reads: CASSVHTQGIEKLFF. The CDR3 DNA sequence: TGTGCCAGCAGCGTTCACACACAGGGGATTGAAAAACTGTTTTTT.

A remark on this clone: At one end the junction does not follow the germline gene, possibly because of a read error. The rearrangement links TRBV6-6 to TRBJ2-3; maybe TRBD1 (5 bases). Germline lookup yields CDR1 MNHNY and CDR2 SVGAGI (reference sequence). There are 14 residues in the CDR3. The CDR3 protein is CASSSAGPTVTQYF. CDR3 DNA sequence: TGTGCCAGCAGTTCTGCAGGGCCTACAGTTACGCAGTATTTT.

The CDR3 DNA reads TGTGCCAGCAGGGAGGACAGCACAGATACGCAGTATTTT. This sequence encodes CASREDSTDTQYF. The rearrangement uses TRBV2 and TRBJ2-3; the D gene is possibly TRBD2 (5 bases). The CDR3 covers 13 residues. Germline values: CDR1 SNHLY, CDR2 FYNNEI. The V gene lost 6 bases and the J gene lost 0 bases, with 7 bases spanning the gap.

The rearrangement uses TRBV19 and TRBJ1-2; possibly TRBD1 for D (5 bases). Germline V gives CDR1 LNHDA, CDR2 SQIVND (reference sequence). V dropped 1 base and J dropped 0 bases, with 15 bases sitting between them. The length of the CDR3 is 17 residues. The DNA of the CDR3 is TGTGCCAGTAGTATAGGGGGCCTTGCCCTAGCTAACTATGGCTACACCTTC. Its translation: CASSIGGLALANYGYTF.

V and J are TRBV2 and TRBJ2-5, with D uncertain. CDR3 length: 15 residues. The germline V and J ends were trimmed by 5 bases and 2 bases, with 15 bases remaining between them. CDR1 is SNHLY, CDR2 FYNNEI, per germline. In DNA, the CDR3 is TGTGCCAGCAGTTACAACGCCCTCCCTCAAGAGACCCAGTACTTC. Protein sequence: CASSYNALPQETQYF. The full variable domain, completed using reference TRBV2 and TRBJ2-5, is EPEVTQTPSHQVTQMGQEVILRCVPISNHLYFYWYRQILGQKVEFLVSFYNNEISEKSEIFDDQFSVERPDGSNFTLKIRSTKLEDSAMYFCASSYNALPQETQYFGPGTRLLVL.

The gene calls are TRBV28 and TRBJ1-3; D ambiguous. CDR1 MDHEN and CDR2 SYDVKM come from the germline V gene. The V end was cut by 6 bases, the J end by 5 bases, with 5 bases between. The CDR3 extends over 11 amino acids. The CDR3 nucleotides read TGTGCCAGCAGGAGCCGAAACACCATATATTTT. Amino acid sequence: CASRSRNTIYF.

This chain joins TRBV4-2 and TRBJ1-1; a possible D gene is TRBD1 (5 bases). V was cut by 1 base and J by 1 base, with 13 bases left in between. The CDR3 totals 16 residues. The germline V gene has CDR1 LGHNA and CDR2 YNFKEQ. CDR3 in DNA: TGTGCCAGCAGCCAAGTGGGGGGGTTCCCGAACACTGAAGCTTTCTTT. The encoded protein is CASSQVGGFPNTEAFF.

The V gene is TRBV5-1, the J gene TRBJ2-3; D may be TRBD1 or TRBD2 (6 bases each). Deletions cut 2 bases from V and 4 bases from J, with 14 bases between. The CDR3 is 15 amino acids. Germline V gene sequence: CDR1 SGHRS, CDR2 YFSETQ. The CDR3 nucleotides are TGCGCCAGCAGCTTAGCACAGGGACTGGCAGATACGCAGTATTTT. Residues: CASSLAQGLADTQYF.

This rearrangement joins TRBV9 to TRBJ2-3; the D gene is possibly TRBD1 (6 bases). Germline CDR1 reads SGDLS; CDR2 reads YYNGEE. The CDR3 loop spans 15 amino acids. Trimming stripped 1 base from V and 3 bases from J, with 12 bases between. For the CDR3, the DNA is TGTGCCAGCAGCGTACGGTCGGGACATACAGATACGCAGTATTTT. Amino acid sequence: CASSVRSGHTDTQYF.

The rearrangement joins TRBV7-2 to TRBJ2-7; D may be TRBD2 (5 bases). V shed 6 bases and J shed 4 bases, with 19 bases lying between them. CDR1 and CDR2 (germline): SGHTA, FQGNSA. This CDR3 is 15 amino acids long. The CDR3 coding sequence is TGTGCCAGCAGGCGTACTAGTGGCGGCGGGTACGAGCAGTACTTC. Amino acids: CASRRTSGGGYEQYF.

This chain connects TRBV4-1 to TRBJ2-7; no clear D. V lost 3 bases and J 7 bases, leaving 16 bases between the germline ends. The CDR3 extends over 14 amino acids. The germline V gene has CDR1 MGHRA and CDR2 YSYEKL. The CDR3 region is CASSHVVKPREQYF. The CDR3 DNA reads as TGCGCCAGCAGCCACGTGGTTAAGCCTCGGGAGCAGTACTTC.

The chain joins TRBV28 to TRBJ1-1; D unclear. There are 13 residues in the CDR3. Trimming pared 6 bases from V and 1 base from J, leaving 9 bases between. Looked up from germline, CDR1 is MDHEN and CDR2 is SYDVKM. CDR3 residues: CASRTSANTEAFF. In DNA, the CDR3 is TGTGCCAGCAGAACATCAGCGAACACTGAAGCTTTCTTT.

The chain couples TRBV7-2 to TRBJ2-1, with a weak D call TRBD2 (7 bases). CDR3 length: 16 amino acids. V gave up 2 bases and J gave up 6 bases, with 17 bases separating them. CDR1 is SGHTA, CDR2 FQGNSA, per germline. The DNA of the CDR3 is TGTGCCAGCAGCTTATGGATGGGGGGGCTATCCAATGAGCAGTTCTTC. Its translation is CASSLWMGGLSNEQFF.

V usage is TRBV19 and J usage is TRBJ1-1; tentative D call: TRBD1 (5 bases). V was pared by 0 bases and J by 4 bases, with 9 bases between. The CDR3 covers 14 residues. Germline CDR1 is LNHDA and CDR2 is SQIVND (reference sequence). The CDR3 DNA reads TGTGCCAGTAGTATAGACTCCGACAGCACTGAAGCTTTCTTT. Protein sequence: CASSIDSDSTEAFF.

The chain recombines TRBV5-8 with TRBJ1-2; possibly TRBD1 for D (6 bases). CDR1 and CDR2 (germline): SGHTS, YDEGEE. V lost 1 base, J lost 8 bases, and 21 bases lay in between. There are 16 residues in the CDR3. The CDR3 DNA reads TGTGCCAGCAGCTTGCCCCGCTTCAGTTGGACAGTCGGCTACACCTTC. Amino acids: CASSLPRFSWTVGYTF.

The V and J genes are TRBV27 and TRBJ2-3, with 8 bases identical to TRBD2. The CDR3 is 18 residues long. The germline CDR1 and CDR2 sequences are MNHEY and SMNVEV (reference sequence). Losses at the gene ends were 2 bases for V and 0 bases for J; bases not matched to a gene: 10. The CDR3 protein is CASSLQIGLAQSTDTQYF. The CDR3 region has the DNA TGTGCCAGCAGTTTACAAATAGGACTAGCTCAAAGCACAGATACGCAGTATTTT.

The genes are TRBV30 and TRBJ1-1; a weak D match, TRBD1 (5 bases). The CDR3 extends over 15 amino acids. V dropped 2 bases and J dropped 6 bases, with 19 bases sitting between them. Germline values: CDR1 GTSNPN, CDR2 SVGIG (reference sequence). The CDR3 DNA is TGTGCCTGGAGTTTCGGGGCGCTGGGTAAAGCTGAAGCTTTCTTT. It specifies CAWSFGALGKAEAFF.

The V and J genes are TRBV7-3 and TRBJ1-1, with D perhaps TRBD1 (5 bases). The germline V gene encodes CDR1 SGHTA and CDR2 FQGTGA. Deletions cut 5 bases from V and 3 bases from J, with 16 bases between. This CDR3 region has 15 residues. The CDR3 sequence: CASSPLREGDTEAFF. The CDR3 DNA sequence: TGTGCCAGCAGCCCTCTACGGGAAGGGGACACTGAAGCTTTCTTT.

The chain couples TRBV5-4 to TRBJ1-2; D is uncertain. The germline V and J ends were trimmed by 5 bases and 3 bases, with 11 bases remaining between them. CDR3 size: 13 residues. The germline CDR1 and CDR2 sequences are SGHNT and YYREEE (reference sequence). The CDR3 coding sequence is TGTGCCAGCAGTAAGGGTTTTGACTATGGCTACACCTTC. Protein: CASSKGFDYGYTF.

The genes are TRBV5-1 and TRBJ1-4, with D possibly matching TRBD1 (6 bases). Germline V gene data show CDR1 as SGHRS and CDR2 as YFSETQ. The V end lost 7 bases, the J end lost 8 bases, and 18 bases lay between the germline ends. This CDR3 has 14 amino acids. The CDR3 spells CASLQQGGKEKLFF. The CDR3 nucleotides are TGCGCCAGCCTTCAACAGGGAGGGAAGGAAAAACTGTTTTTT.